The entry below gives a single TCR beta chain sequence along with its context. Its target is not known. An end of the junction does not agree with germline; a read error may underlie this. The data derive from a study of T cell responses to AZD1222 COVID-19 vaccine. The CDR3 has 15 amino acids. Germline V gives CDR1 SSHAT, CDR2 FNYEAQ (reference sequence). Study conclusions and caveats: No repertoire was sampled before or during the peak T cell response, only after it. Baseline seropositivity characterized only six AZD1222 recipients. Most donors were white British and more were female, and clonal diversity was possibly underestimated.

Some clones are missing from TCRdb's copy, which holds only in-frame ones; the method was immunoSEQ multiplex PCR. The sample lists around 140,000 clones, under 95% occurring once. The sample consisted of peripheral blood, taken 28 days after the second dose of the MenACWY control vaccine. V and J are TRBV7-7 and TRBJ1-3; 7 positions agree with TRBD1. The clonotype comes from an adult who received the MenACWY meningococcal vaccine as a control. The CDR3 nucleotides are TGTGCTAGCAGCTTGGGGCAGGGGGCTGGAAACACCATATATTTT. This codes for CASSLGQGAGNTIYF. Variable domain in full (rest from reference TRBV7-7 and TRBJ1-3): GAGVSQSPRYKVTKRGQDVTLRCDPISSHATLYWYQQALGQGPEFLTYFNYEAQPDKSGLPSDRFSAERPEGSISTLTIQRTEQRDSAMYRCASSLGQGAGNTIYFGEGSWLTVV.